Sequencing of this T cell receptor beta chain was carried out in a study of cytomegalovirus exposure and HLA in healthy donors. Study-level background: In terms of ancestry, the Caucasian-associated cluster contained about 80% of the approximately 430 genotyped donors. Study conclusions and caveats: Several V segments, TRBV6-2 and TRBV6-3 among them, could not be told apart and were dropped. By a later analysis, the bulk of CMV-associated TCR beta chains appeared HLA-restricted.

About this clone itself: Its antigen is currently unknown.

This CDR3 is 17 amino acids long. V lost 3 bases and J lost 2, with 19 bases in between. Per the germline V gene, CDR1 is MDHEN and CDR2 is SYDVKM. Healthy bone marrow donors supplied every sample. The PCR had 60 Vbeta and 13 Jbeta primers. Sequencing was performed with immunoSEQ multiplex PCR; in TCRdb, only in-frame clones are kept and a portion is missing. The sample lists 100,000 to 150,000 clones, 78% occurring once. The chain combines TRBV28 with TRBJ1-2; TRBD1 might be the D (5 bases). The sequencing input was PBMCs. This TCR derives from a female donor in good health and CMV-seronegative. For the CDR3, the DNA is TGTGCCAGCAGTTTTGGGAGGGGACCCCATACAAACTATGGCTACACCTTC. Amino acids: CASSFGRGPHTNYGYTF.